These T cell receptor beta chains were read from a single sample in a study of T cells in Graves' hyperthyroidism and ophthalmopathy. One entry per CDR3 protein results from TCRdb running MiXCR on the multiplex PCR reads. The sample lists approximately 380,000 distinct CDR3 sequences, about 18% occurring once. Sequencing used blood. The origin of the receptors is a woman younger than 35 with Graves' hyperthyroidism. CDR3s include the opening cysteine and the closing phenylalanine or tryptophan.

V,J,CDR3
TRBV6-1,TRBJ1-1,CASSRQFNTEAFF
TRBV28,TRBJ1-1,CASSFGGNTEAFF
TRBV28,TRBJ1-2,CASDPTGNYGYTF
TRBV11-2,TRBJ2-5,CASSLRHGPQETQYF
TRBV5-1,TRBJ1-1,CASGQQGRNTEAFF
TRBV2,TRBJ1-1,CASTDSEAFF
TRBV2,TRBJ2-4,CASRGGRAKNIQYF
TRBV5-1,TRBJ2-7,CASSSLAGGYSEQYF
TRBV6-1,TRBJ1-1,CTSRREMNTEAFF
TRBV19,TRBJ1-1,CASSISLNTEAFF
TRBV7-9,TRBJ2-7,CASSGGLSPYEQYF
TRBV2,TRBJ1-1,CASSELGGTEAFF
TRBV6-5,TRBJ1-5,CASSYSGGNQPQHF
TRBV18,TRBJ2-5,CASSPLSSGDQETQYF
TRBV18,TRBJ1-2,CASSHERTARYGYTF
TRBV7-8,TRBJ1-5,CASSLRQGRVGNQPQHF
TRBV11-2,TRBJ2-7,CASSPPDRAYEQYF
TRBV2,TRBJ2-5,CASSGASGGRETQYF
TRBV6-4,TRBJ2-6,CASRGGDKPGANVLTF
TRBV12-3/TRBV12-4,TRBJ1-5,CASSSLDRGQTSNQPQHF
TRBV7-6,TRBJ2-7,CASSLRQNSYEQYF
TRBV18,TRBJ2-5,CASSPRAGGETQYF
TRBV14,TRBJ1-3,CASSLLLTGNTIYF